This T cell receptor (beta chain) was sequenced for a study of T cell responses to AZD1222 COVID-19 vaccine. Whole-study context: Pooling covered second doses at about 4 or about 12 weeks.

Regarding this clone: The antigen is undetermined.

Study conclusions and caveats: White British people made up most donors, females outnumbered males, and clonal diversity was possibly underestimated. The span of vaccine-associated CD4 TCRs extended across spike, with dominance at 160-218 and 743-854. Nearly half of spike-specific TCRs reportedly go after variant regions that carry no mutations.

With 0 bases removed from V and 4 bases from J, the gap between germline ends came to 16 bases. CDR1 is GTSNPN, CDR2 SVGIG, per germline (reference sequence). The CDR3 is 16 residues long. Some clones are missing from TCRdb's copy, which holds only in-frame ones; the method was immunoSEQ multiplex PCR. The sample lists 150,000 to 200,000 clones, approximately 94% occurring once. J is TRBJ1-5 and V is TRBV30, with D maybe TRBD1 (5 bases). This TCR came from an adult in good health. Sequences were derived from peripheral blood, sampled on day 0 of AZD1222 vaccination. CDR3 sequence: CAWSVRGRASNQPQHF. DNA of the CDR3: TGTGCCTGGAGTGTACGGGGCAGGGCCTCAAATCAGCCCCAGCATTTT.